The 9 T cell receptor beta chains listed next were all sequenced from one sample in a study of blood T cells in healthy people across ages. The use of a sample-barcoded 5' primer and a J-beta primer mix characterized a second PCR of roughly 6 to 11 cycles. TCRdb re-called the 5' RACE reads through MiXCR, storing one row per CDR3 protein. Altogether some 710,000 distinct CDR3 sequences are present, 22% being singletons, with the ten largest covering about 20%. What was sequenced was blood. The source is a man between 65 and 85 years old in good health.

The chain recombines TRBV3-1 with TRBJ2-5; TRBD2 agrees at 14 bases. The DNA end is a closer match to TRBJ2-7, so the J assignment may be wrong. Germline V lookup: CDR1 LGHDT, CDR2 YNNKEL (reference sequence). CDR3 length: 18 residues. The DNA for the CDR3 is TGTGCCAGCAGCCAAGGACTAGCGGGGGGGCTATCCGTCTACGAGCAGTACTTC. It yields the protein CASSQGLAGGLSVYEQYF.

This clonotype was observed a handful of times. This chain joins TRBV30 and TRBJ1-4; D gene unclear. Trimming cost V 2 bases and J 16 bases, with 17 bases left between them. The CDR3 sequence is 12 residues long. From germline, CDR1 is GTSNPN and CDR2 SVGIG (reference sequence). CDR3 nucleotide sequence: TGTGCCTGGAGTCAACCCAACAGATTCCCGTTTTTT. Residues: CAWSQPNRFPFF.

This chain connects TRBV12-3 or TRBV12-4 to TRBJ2-1, with 12 bases aligning to TRBD2. J gave up 6 bases and V 5 bases, and 5 bases lay outside the gene matches. There are 15 residues in the CDR3. Written as DNA, the CDR3 is TGTGCCAGCAGTGCGCTAGCGGGAGGGATCAATGAGCAGTTCTTC. Translated: CASSALAGGINEQFF.

The chain recombines TRBV7-8 with TRBJ2-5, with 7 bases lining up with TRBD1. The better agreement between TRBJ2-7 and the DNA end casts doubt on the J call. There are 14 residues in the CDR3. CDR1 and CDR2 from the germline V gene are SGHVS and FQNEAQ. The CDR3, as DNA: TGTGCCAGCAGCCCACGGGACAGTCGGTACGAGCAGTACTTC. The encoded protein is CASSPRDSRYEQYF.

V is TRBV4-1 and J is TRBJ1-5; D is uncertain. V lost 0 bases to trimming and J lost 7 bases, with 13 bases between them. From germline, CDR1 is MGHRA and CDR2 YSYEKL. This CDR3 is 15 amino acids long. For the CDR3, the DNA is TGCGCCAGCAGCCAAGATAAGTTGAGCGGGCAGCCCCAGCATTTT. Amino acids: CASSQDKLSGQPQHF.

The chain has TRBV12-3 or TRBV12-4 and TRBJ1-1; D possibly corresponds to TRBD1 (5 bases). The CDR3 runs to 14 residues. The V end was cut by 3 bases, the J end by 4 bases, with 12 bases between. CDR3 nucleotides: TGTGCCAGCAGTTTCGACAGATTGGGCACTGAAGCTTTCTTT. Protein product: CASSFDRLGTEAFF.

To note about this clonotype: This may be a read error: a much more frequent sequence differs by one nucleotide. The chain uses TRBV12-3 or TRBV12-4 and TRBJ2-3, with D possibly matching TRBD2 (5 bases). Trimming removed 3 bases at V and 4 bases at J, with 14 bases between. This CDR3 has 15 residues. The DNA of the CDR3 is TGTGCCAGCAGTTTCGGCCGAGGGAGTGCAGATACGCAGTATTTT. Amino acid sequence: CASSFGRGSADTQYF.

V and J are TRBV9 and TRBJ1-3; D may be TRBD1 (5 bases). V dropped 2 bases and J dropped 4 bases, with 10 bases sitting between them. Germline V gene lookup returns CDR1 SGDLS and CDR2 YYNGEE. The length of the CDR3 is 14 residues. CDR3 region: CASSVGPEGNTIYF. CDR3 bases: TGTGCCAGCAGCGTGGGGCCGGAGGGAAACACCATATATTTT.

This clonotype was seen a handful of times. V gene TRBV5-5 combines with J gene TRBJ2-1; the match to TRBD2 covers 8 bases. Germline V gives CDR1 SGHKS, CDR2 YYEKEE (reference sequence). V lost 3 bases, J lost 8 bases, and 7 bases stayed unmatched. The CDR3 is made up of 14 amino acids. In DNA, the CDR3 is TGTGCCAGCAGCTGGAGCGGGGGCCTTTATGAGCAGTTCTTC. Translated: CASSWSGGLYEQFF.